Following are 30 T cell receptor beta chains from one sample sequenced in a study of cytomegalovirus exposure and HLA in healthy donors. The PCR used 60 Vbeta and 13 Jbeta primers. Some clones are missing from TCRdb's copy, which holds only in-frame ones; the method was immunoSEQ multiplex PCR. The table records some 130,000 clones, less than 80% of them present only once. Sequencing input: PBMCs. The receptors stem from a man aged 45-65 years in good health and CMV-seropositive.

The sample holds a few counts of this clone. The chain employs TRBV11-3 and TRBJ2-1, with TRBD2 identical over 12 bases. The CDR3 is 15 amino acids. The germline V gene has CDR1 SGHNT and CDR2 YENEEA. J lost 6 bases, V lost 8 bases, and 8 bases had no gene match. In DNA, the CDR3 is TGTGCCAGCGGATCACTAGCGGGAGGACTCAATGAGCAGTTCTTC. Amino acids: CASGSLAGGLNEQFF. The variable domain in full, with the rest retrieved from reference TRBV11-3 and TRBJ2-1, is EAGVVQSPRYKIIEKKQPVAFWCNPISGHNTLYWYLQNLGQGPELLIRYENEEAVDDSQLPKDRFSAERLKGVDSTLKIQPAELGDSAVYLCASGSLAGGLNEQFFGPGTRLTVL.

J is TRBJ2-7 and V is TRBV7-9; 10 nucleotides match TRBD1. This CDR3 region has 16 residues. J lost 4 bases, V lost 3 bases, and 9 bases had no gene match. Germline CDR1 and CDR2: SEHNR and FQNEAQ (reference sequence). DNA of the CDR3: TGTGCCAGCAGCTTGGCTGGGACAGGGGATACATACGAGCAGTACTTC. Residues: CASSLAGTGDTYEQYF.

About this clone itself: Mismatch with germline at one junction end may stem from a read error. V and J are TRBV2 and TRBJ2-7, with 9 bases aligning to TRBD2. In germline, CDR1 is SNHLY, CDR2 FYNNEI. This CDR3 is 11 amino acids long. CDR3 protein: CASSVAGAPTF. As DNA, the CDR3 is TGTGCCAGCAGTGTAGCGGGAGCTCCAACTTTC.

V usage is TRBV4-1 and J usage is TRBJ2-3; D gene uncertain. V lost 1 base to trimming and J lost 4 bases, with 18 bases between them. The CDR3 consists of 17 residues. Germline CDR1 is MGHRA and CDR2 is YSYEKL. The CDR3 sequence: CASSQALTGQKADTQYF. For the CDR3, the DNA is TGCGCCAGCAGCCAAGCCCTGACTGGCCAGAAGGCAGATACGCAGTATTTT.

This clone was observed a handful of times. The chain is built from TRBV28 and TRBJ1-2, with a tentative D call TRBD1 (5 bases). Germline loops: CDR1 MDHEN, CDR2 SYDVKM. Trimming shortened V by 3 bases and J by 5 bases, and 16 bases separated the two germline ends. The CDR3 is 15 residues long. CDR3 nucleotide sequence: TGTGCCAGCAGTTTTCCGTCACCGGGGGAATATGGCTACACCTTC. Protein: CASSFPSPGEYGYTF.

This chain joins TRBV27 and TRBJ2-4; no firm D call. Germline CDR1 MNHEY, CDR2 SMNVEV (reference sequence). The CDR3 is 17 residues long. Trimming took 6 bases from V and 9 from J, leaving 27 bases between them. The CDR3 spells CASSPVGWATRSGIQYF. In DNA form, the CDR3 reads TGTGCCAGCAGCCCAGTTGGATGGGCAACGAGAAGTGGCATTCAGTACTTC.

The chain uses TRBV18 and TRBJ1-5; 7 bases agree with TRBD1. The CDR3 totals 18 residues. V gave up 1 base and J gave up 0 bases; unmatched junction bases: 9. Germline CDR1 is KGHSH and CDR2 is LQKENI. As DNA, the CDR3 is TGTGCCAGCTCACCACTCGGACAGGATCGCTATAGCAATCAGCCCCAGCATTTT. This sequence encodes CASSPLGQDRYSNQPQHF.

This clone has just a few counts. The chain is built from TRBV6-5 and TRBJ2-7, with a possible D match to TRBD1 (5 bases). The CDR3 totals 13 residues. V lost 7 bases to trimming and J lost 4 bases, with 14 bases between them. Germline lookup yields CDR1 MNHEY and CDR2 SVGAGI. The DNA for the CDR3 is TGTGCCAGCACGGCAGGGAACAGGTACGAGCAGTACTTC. It yields the protein CASTAGNRYEQYF.

This clone was seen a few times. This chain joins TRBV7-6 and TRBJ2-5; 10 positions agree with TRBD2. There are 16 residues in the CDR3. Looked up from germline, CDR1 is SGHVS and CDR2 is FNYEAQ. V lost 5 bases and J lost 2; bases outside the gene matches: 8. The CDR3 region is CASSPTETSGQETQYF. As DNA, the CDR3 is TGTGCCAGCAGCCCAACGGAGACTAGCGGGCAAGAGACCCAGTACTTC.

The rearrangement joins TRBV5-1 to TRBJ1-4; D perhaps matches TRBD1 (5 bases). Per germline, CDR1 SGHRS and CDR2 YFSETQ. Trimming stripped 5 bases from V and 6 bases from J, with 11 bases between. The CDR3 has 13 amino acids. The CDR3 reads CASRSRVDEKLFF. Here the CDR3 DNA reads TGCGCCAGCAGGAGCAGGGTAGATGAAAAACTGTTTTTT.

The J gene is TRBJ2-3, the V gene TRBV4-2; TRBD2 matches 10 bases. Germline CDR1 and CDR2: LGHNA and YNFKEQ. Trimming removed 0 bases from V and 7 bases from J; junction bases left unmatched: 7. The CDR3 is 16 residues long. CDR3 DNA: TGTGCCAGCAGCCAAGATGGGCAGCGGGAGGGGAATACGCAGTATTTT. Encoded protein: CASSQDGQREGNTQYF.

In nucleotides, the CDR3 is TGTGCCAGTAGTATATACCTTCGGGACAGGGCGCTTAGTCGGGGTAGTAACACTGAAGCTTTCTTT. Translation: CASSIYLRDRALSRGSNTEAFF. The J gene is TRBJ1-1, the V gene TRBV19; 9 bases are shared with TRBD1. The V and J ends lost 2 bases and 2 bases, in that order; junction bases with no gene match: 24. Germline V gene sequence: CDR1 LNHDA, CDR2 SQIVND (reference sequence). The CDR3 is 22 amino acids.

The chain has TRBV18 and TRBJ1-1, with 11 bases identical to TRBD1. J was trimmed by 5 bases and V by 0 bases; bases with no gene match: 5. Germline-derived CDR1 and CDR2 are KGHSH and LQKENI. The CDR3 has 16 residues. The CDR3 region is CASSPPDRGRFTEAFF. The CDR3 DNA reads TGTGCCAGCTCACCACCGGACAGGGGGCGGTTTACTGAAGCTTTCTTT.

The chain couples TRBV5-5 to TRBJ2-6; no reliable D call. Germline values: CDR1 SGHKS, CDR2 YYEKEE (reference sequence). The CDR3 contains 16 residues. V was pared by 4 bases and J by 1 base, with 12 bases between. DNA of the CDR3: TGTGCCAGCAGCACTGGAGAGATATCTGGGGCCAACGTCCTGACTTTC. As protein: CASSTGEISGANVLTF.

V gene TRBV15 combines with J gene TRBJ2-4, with a weak D call TRBD1 (6 bases). The germline CDR1 and CDR2 sequences are LNHNV and YYDKDF (reference sequence). Trimming removed 4 bases at V and 5 bases at J, with 9 bases between. This CDR3 contains 13 residues. The CDR3 region is CATSTRTENIQYF. In nucleotides, the CDR3 is TGTGCCACCAGCACCAGGACAGAAAACATTCAGTACTTC.

The CDR3 reads CASSFSSGVNEQFF. CDR3 nucleotides: TGTGCCAGCAGCTTTTCCAGCGGGGTCAATGAGCAGTTCTTC. This sequence joins TRBV7-3 and TRBJ2-1; the match to TRBD2 covers 7 bases. Trimming at V came to 3 bases and at J to 6 bases, leaving 5 bases not matched to a gene. Germline CDR1 and CDR2: SGHTA and FQGTGA. The CDR3 consists of 14 residues.

The chain combines TRBV29-1 with TRBJ2-3, with 9 bases that match TRBD2. Per germline, CDR1 SQVTM and CDR2 ANQGSEA. The J segment lost 1 base and the V segment lost 3 bases, leaving 17 bases of the junction unmatched. This CDR3 region has 19 residues. CDR3 loop: CSVDPGMGGGADGTDTQYF. The CDR3 bases are TGCAGCGTTGACCCGGGCATGGGCGGGGGGGCTGACGGCACAGATACGCAGTATTTT.

This clone came up a few times. The chain has TRBV2 and TRBJ2-3; 7 bases map to TRBD1. The germline CDR1 and CDR2 sequences are SNHLY and FYNNEI. The CDR3 has 11 amino acids. V was clipped by 8 bases and J by 6 bases; unmatched bases: 2. For the CDR3, the DNA is TGTGCCAGCTCGGACAGGGATACGCAGTATTTT. Its translation is CASSDRDTQYF.

The chain recombines TRBV6-6 with TRBJ1-6; TRBD1 is a possible D gene (5 bases). CDR1 MNHNY and CDR2 SVGAGI come from the germline V gene (reference sequence). The CDR3 spans 13 residues. Trimming removed 5 bases from V and 7 bases from J, with 9 bases in between. The CDR3 sequence is CASSKRQNSPLHF. For the CDR3, the DNA is TGTGCCAGCAGTAAACGACAGAATTCACCCCTCCACTTT.

This rearrangement joins TRBV5-8 to TRBJ2-3; a weak D match, TRBD1 (7 bases). CDR3 length: 15 residues. The V end was cut by 2 bases, the J end by 6 bases, with 16 bases between. CDR1 is SGHTS, CDR2 YDEGEE, per germline. The CDR3 DNA follows: TGTGCCAGCAGCTTCGGAGGGGGCAGGATGGATACGCAGTATTTT. Its protein is CASSFGGGRMDTQYF.

The genes are TRBV5-1 and TRBJ1-2, with 9 bases fitting TRBD1. The germline V gene has CDR1 SGHRS and CDR2 YFSETQ. Losses at the gene ends were 4 bases for V and 2 bases for J; bases not matched to a gene: 3. The CDR3 runs to 14 residues. The CDR3 loop reads CASSPDRGNYGYTF. The CDR3 nucleotides read TGCGCCAGCAGCCCGGACAGGGGCAACTATGGCTACACCTTC.

The J gene is TRBJ1-1, the V gene TRBV7-9, with D unresolved. Trimming left V 5 bases short and J 1 base short, with 5 bases between. The CDR3 is 12 residues long. Looked up from germline, CDR1 is SEHNR and CDR2 is FQNEAQ (reference sequence). The DNA for the CDR3 is TGTGCCAGCAGCCGACAGAACACTGAAGCTTTCTTT. It translates to CASSRQNTEAFF.

This clone occurred once. The DNA for the CDR3 is TGCGCCAGCAGCTTGGCCCGCGCCGGGACTAGCGGGAGGGGAAAAGATACGCAGTATTTT. Translating it yields CASSLARAGTSGRGKDTQYF. The chain combines TRBV5-1 with TRBJ2-3; 16 bases agree with TRBD2. This CDR3 is built from 20 residues. Germline V gives CDR1 SGHRS, CDR2 YFSETQ. V lost 0 bases, J lost 5 bases, and 12 bases stayed unmatched.

This rearrangement joins TRBV5-1 to TRBJ2-7; no clear D. V lost 1 base and J 5 bases, leaving 7 bases between the germline ends. Germline V gene lookup returns CDR1 SGHRS and CDR2 YFSETQ. The CDR3 consists of 12 residues. CDR3 sequence: CASSLSQHEQYF. For the CDR3, the DNA is TGCGCCAGCAGCTTGTCACAGCACGAGCAGTACTTC.

This clone was seen just once. V and J are TRBV4-1 and TRBJ2-7; 9 bases agree with TRBD1. The germline V gene encodes CDR1 MGHRA and CDR2 YSYEKL. After removal of 1 base from V and 0 bases from J, the junction contained 1 base not matched to a gene. The CDR3 covers 15 residues. This chain's CDR3 is CASSQGTGVSYEQYF. The DNA of the CDR3 is TGCGCCAGCAGCCAAGGGACAGGGGTCTCCTACGAGCAGTACTTC.

This clone came up once. The V gene is TRBV11-2, the J gene TRBJ1-2; 9 nucleotides match TRBD1. Looked up from germline, CDR1 is SGHAT and CDR2 is FQNNGV. This CDR3 spans 16 amino acids. V lost 5 bases and J lost 2; bases outside the gene matches: 9. CDR3 in amino acids: CASSIRGTGTNYGYTF. The CDR3, as DNA: TGTGCCAGCAGCATTAGAGGGACAGGGACCAACTATGGCTACACCTTC.

The chain uses TRBV7-5 and TRBJ1-1; TRBD1 is the table's D call, not checked against the DNA. TRBV7-5 represents a pseudogene. The CDR3 is made up of 16 amino acids. In DNA, the CDR3 is TGTGCCGAAAGACAGGGGAAAGGTTTTCGGAACACTGAAGCTTTCTTT. Encoded protein: CAERQGKGFRNTEAFF.

V gene TRBV7-2 combines with J gene TRBJ2-7, with D tentatively TRBD1 (6 bases). This CDR3 is 16 amino acids long. Germline loops: CDR1 SGHTA, CDR2 FQGNSA. The V and J ends lost 0 bases and 3 bases respectively, with 15 bases between them. CDR3 coding DNA: TGTGCCAGCAGCTTAGCGCTAACAGGGAGTTACTACGAGCAGTACTTC. Residues: CASSLALTGSYYEQYF. The entire variable domain, with the rest obtained from reference TRBV7-2 and TRBJ2-7, is as follows: GAGVSQSPSNKVTEKGKDVELRCDPISGHTALYWYRQSLGQGLEFLIYFQGNSAPDKSGLPSDRFSAERTGGSVSTLTIQRTQQEDSAVYLCASSLALTGSYYEQYFGPGTRLTVT.

The rearrangement links TRBV6-5 to TRBJ2-7, with TRBD1 matching over 8 bases. The CDR3 is 15 residues long. Unmatched junction bases numbered 8, after V lost 5 bases and J lost 2 bases. CDR1 and CDR2 (germline): MNHEY, SVGAGI. The CDR3 is CASSRGTGQPYEQYF. CDR3 DNA: TGTGCCAGCAGTCGTGGGACAGGCCAACCCTACGAGCAGTACTTC.

The V and J genes are TRBV9 and TRBJ2-1, with 9 bases lining up with TRBD2. Germline CDR1 reads SGDLS; CDR2 reads YYNGEE. There are 15 residues in the CDR3. The trim removed 4 bases at V and 9 bases at J, leaving 11 bases unmatched. The CDR3 nucleotides are TGTGCCAGCAGCCCCCGCGGGGGGGGGCAGGGTGAGCAGTTCTTC. As protein: CASSPRGGGQGEQFF.